Shown below are 21 T cell receptor beta chains from a single sample sequenced in a study of metastatic and nonmetastatic thyroid tumors. Thyroid surgery had not been preceded by any treatment in any patient. TCRdb re-called the PCR reads through MiXCR. The repertoire holds some 5,000 clones, 34% seen once, with 25% to 30% in the top ten. The material sequenced was adjacent normal tissue. The receptors shown here come from a male donor with papillary thyroid cancer or a benign thyroid nodule (not recorded which). Some clones in this sample may be carry-over from other donors' samples.

V gene TRBV2 combines with J gene TRBJ2-5; D ambiguous. The V gene lost 5 bases and the J gene lost 5 bases, with 9 bases spanning the gap. CDR1 SNHLY and CDR2 FYNNEI come from the germline V gene. The CDR3 has 12 amino acids. As DNA, the CDR3 is TGTGCCAGCAGTCCGCCTACGGAGACCCAGTACTTC. Encoded protein: CASSPPTETQYF.

As to this clone: Mismatch with germline at one junction end may stem from a read error. This sequence joins TRBV19 and TRBJ1-5; D is possibly TRBD1 (6 bases). The length of the CDR3 is 17 residues. CDR1 is LNHDA and CDR2 is SQIVND in the germline V gene (reference sequence). The CDR3 loop is CASSLPQGKGDYQPHHF. CDR3 DNA: TGTGCCAGTTCTTTGCCGCAGGGTAAGGGGGATTATCAGCCCCATCATTTT.

On this clone: A much larger clone differs from this one at a single base, so this may be a read error. The V gene is TRBV4-1, the J gene TRBJ2-6; D is uncertain. There are 15 residues in the CDR3. Germline V gives CDR1 MGHRA, CDR2 YSYEKL. CDR3 DNA: TGCGTCAGCAGCCAAGATCCCTCTGGGGCCAACGTCCTGACTTTC. Translating gives CVSSQDPSGANVLTF.

CDR3 DNA: TGCAGTGCGATTAGACAGGCTAATTCACCCCTCCACTTT. It encodes CSAIRQANSPLHF. The rearrangement uses TRBV20-1 and TRBJ1-6; D is possibly TRBD1 (6 bases). V lost 6 bases, J lost 6 bases, and 12 bases lay in between. The CDR3 has 13 residues. The V gene's germline CDR1 is DFQATT and CDR2 SNEGSKA (reference sequence).

This clone was picked up many times. This rearrangement joins TRBV5-4 to TRBJ2-4; D unresolved. CDR1 SGHNT and CDR2 YYREEE come from the germline V gene (reference sequence). V lost 2 bases to trimming and J lost 0 bases, with 9 bases between them. CDR3 length equals 15 residues. The CDR3 protein is CASSFGPLAKNIQYF. In nucleotides, the CDR3 is TGTGCCAGCAGCTTTGGGCCCCTAGCCAAAAACATTCAGTACTTC.

CDR3 sequence reads: CSAESRDRGKYEQYF. CDR3 coding DNA: TGCAGTGCTGAATCCCGGGACAGGGGGAAGTACGAGCAGTACTTC. The chain combines TRBV20-1 with TRBJ2-7, with 11 bases identical to TRBD1. The CDR3 runs 15 residues. Trimming at V came to 5 bases and at J to 4 bases, leaving 10 bases not matched to a gene. Germline V gene sequence: CDR1 DFQATT, CDR2 SNEGSKA (reference sequence).

The chain combines TRBV20-1 with TRBJ1-5; D is possibly TRBD1 (6 bases). Germline V lookup: CDR1 DFQATT, CDR2 SNEGSKA (reference sequence). V was trimmed by 6 bases and J by 7 bases, leaving 16 bases between them. This CDR3 spans 13 amino acids. The DNA for the CDR3 is TGCAGTGCGATCCTACAGGGAGGGCAGCCCCAGCATTTT. Translation gives CSAILQGGQPQHF.

The rearrangement uses TRBV5-1 and TRBJ2-2, with 11 positions matching TRBD1. After removal of 4 bases from V and 5 bases from J, the junction contained 4 bases not matched to a gene. The CDR3 covers 15 residues. Germline V CDR1 and CDR2: SGHRS, YFSETQ. The DNA for the CDR3 is TGCGCCAGCAGCGGCGGACAGGGGGCGACCGGGGAGCTGTTTTTT. As protein: CASSGGQGATGELFF. Complete variable domain (other parts from reference TRBV5-1 and TRBJ2-2): KAGVTQTPRYLIKTRGQQVTLSCSPISGHRSVSWYQQTPGQGLQFLFEYFSETQRNKGNFPGRFSGRQFSNSRSEMNVSTLELGDSALYLCASSGGQGATGELFFGEGSRLTVL.

The CDR3 nucleotides are TGTGCCAGCAGCTCCGGACCTGACTCCGATGCAACTAATGAAAAACTGTTTTTT. This sequence encodes CASSSGPDSDATNEKLFF. The chain couples TRBV11-1 to TRBJ1-4; D is unresolved. The CDR3 is 18 amino acids. CDR1 and CDR2 (germline): SGHAT, FQDESV (reference sequence). V dropped 4 bases and J dropped 0 bases, with 18 bases sitting between them.

This clone is labeled large. V and J are TRBV30 and TRBJ1-4; D is uncertain. The CDR3 length is 13 residues. Germline CDR1 is GTSNPN and CDR2 is SVGIG (reference sequence). Between the trimmed V and J ends, which lost 1 base and 5 bases, there was a span of 8 bases. CDR3 bases: TGTGCCTGGAGTGCCAGACCAAATGAAAAACTGTTTTTT. Its protein is CAWSARPNEKLFF.

This clone was observed once. This chain joins TRBV7-2 and TRBJ2-1, with 11 bases identical to TRBD2. CDR1 SGHTA and CDR2 FQGNSA come from the germline V gene. The junction had 8 bases not matched to a gene; V was cut back by 3 bases and J by 10 bases. This CDR3 has 15 residues. In DNA, the CDR3 is TGTGCCAGCAGCTTTAGCGGGAGGGCGAGACAAGAGCAGTTCTTC. Protein sequence: CASSFSGRARQEQFF.

CDR3 sequence: CASTRTGRNTEAFF. In DNA form, the CDR3 reads TGTGCCAGCACCCGGACAGGGCGGAACACTGAAGCTTTCTTT. The chain links TRBV11-3 to TRBJ1-1, with TRBD1 identical over 8 bases. This CDR3 is built from 14 residues. Trimming removed 7 bases from V and 1 base from J; junction bases left unmatched: 5. Germline CDR1 is SGHNT and CDR2 is YENEEA.

This clone was counted a few times. The rearrangement uses TRBV28 and TRBJ2-3; TRBD2 aligns across 11 bases. With 6 bases clipped from V and 1 base from J, the junction kept 9 bases outside the gene matches. The CDR3 consists of 17 residues. Germline values: CDR1 MDHEN, CDR2 SYDVKM. In nucleotides, the CDR3 is TGTGCCAGCAGGCACGGACTAGCGGGTGTCGGCACAGATACGCAGTATTTT. Protein: CASRHGLAGVGTDTQYF.

This clone has a single count. V is TRBV11-2 and J is TRBJ1-3, with D perhaps TRBD1 (6 bases). The CDR3 length is 15 residues. Germline lookup yields CDR1 SGHAT and CDR2 FQNNGV. The V gene lost 2 bases and the J gene lost 2 bases, with 10 bases spanning the gap. This chain's CDR3 is CASSLQGTPGNTIYF. CDR3 DNA: TGTGCCAGCAGCTTACAGGGGACCCCTGGAAACACCATATATTTT.

V and J are TRBV7-3 and TRBJ1-6, with TRBD1 identical over 9 bases. Unmatched junction bases numbered 4, after V lost 5 bases and J lost 5 bases. CDR3 length equals 15 residues. CDR1 and CDR2 (germline): SGHTA, FQGTGA. The CDR3 coding sequence is TGTGCCAGCAGCCAGGACAGGGGCGATAATTCACCCCTCCACTTT. The encoded protein is CASSQDRGDNSPLHF.

This clone was found a few times. The rearrangement links TRBV6-2 or TRBV6-3 to TRBJ1-2; no definite D call. Trimming cost V 0 bases and J 1 base, with 15 bases left between them. CDR3 size: 17 residues. The germline gives CDR1 MNHEY, CDR2 SVGEGT. This CDR3 is CASSYSSWRDFNYGYTF. The CDR3 DNA reads TGTGCCAGCAGTTACTCGTCCTGGAGGGATTTTAACTATGGCTACACCTTC.

This chain links TRBV12-3 or TRBV12-4 with TRBJ2-2, with 8 bases that match TRBD2. V lost 4 bases and J lost 3; bases outside the gene matches: 7. The CDR3 has 16 amino acids. CDR3 sequence reads: CASSSAGGPHTGELFF. The CDR3 DNA reads TGTGCCAGCAGTTCTGCGGGAGGTCCGCACACCGGGGAGCTGTTTTTT.

Judged by abundance, this clone is hyperexpanded. CDR3 loop: CASSTGTSGTQYF. CDR3 bases: TGTGCCAGTAGTACCGGGACTTCGGGGACCCAGTACTTC. J is TRBJ2-5 and V is TRBV19; a weak D match, TRBD2 (6 bases). Looked up from germline, CDR1 is LNHDA and CDR2 is SQIVND (reference sequence). V gave up 4 bases and J gave up 7 bases, with 13 bases separating them. This CDR3 spans 13 amino acids.

This clone is judged medium-sized (0.01 to 0.1%). V and J are TRBV5-1 and TRBJ2-3, with a weak D call TRBD2 (6 bases). The CDR3 is made up of 14 amino acids. V lost 2 bases and J 6 bases, leaving 13 bases between the germline ends. Germline assignment: CDR1 SGHRS and CDR2 YFSETQ. The chain's CDR3 is CASSFRTEGDTQYF. As DNA, the CDR3 is TGCGCCAGCAGCTTCAGGACGGAGGGTGATACGCAGTATTTT.

By share, this clone counts as large. The chain uses TRBV29-1 and TRBJ2-1; 9 nucleotides line up with TRBD2. Germline V gene data show CDR1 as SQVTM and CDR2 as ANQGSEA. The J segment lost 7 bases and the V segment lost 5 bases, leaving 3 bases of the junction unmatched. This CDR3 is built from 12 residues. In DNA, the CDR3 is TGCAGCGTTCGAGCGGGAGGAAATGAGCAGTTCTTC. This sequence encodes CSVRAGGNEQFF.

This clone has only a few counts. The chain recombines TRBV28 with TRBJ1-5; no definite D call. The ends were cut back, 6 bases at V and 1 base at J, with 10 bases in the middle. Germline loops: CDR1 MDHEN, CDR2 SYDVKM. The CDR3 has 14 amino acids. The DNA for the CDR3 is TGTGCCAGCAGAGGGCTCGCGAGCAATCAGCCCCAGCATTTT. It specifies CASRGLASNQPQHF.